This record looks at one T cell receptor (beta chain) sequence and its context. Its antigen is unidentified. Germline V CDR1 and CDR2: MRHNA, SNTAGT. The CDR3 consists of 15 residues. The V gene lost 8 bases and the J gene lost 5 bases, with 21 bases spanning the gap. Separate from the roughly 730-subject first cohort, the roughly 120-subject validation cohort was the one that the donors belonged to. This record comes from a study of cytomegalovirus exposure and HLA in healthy donors. Here immunoSEQ multiplex PCR was the method, and the copy in TCRdb shows in-frame clones only, minus some. The sample carries 180,000 or so clones, about nine tenths recorded once. The study, taken as a whole, reports: One later analysis, an examination of the roughly 130 validation repertoires, found that first-cohort TCR clusters tended to co-occur in them. Researchers counted over 150 TCR beta chains as cytomegalovirus-associated.

This sequence was found in a man aged 25 to 45 in good health and CMV-seropositive. Sequencing was done on a sample of PBMCs. The V and J genes are TRBV6-4 and TRBJ1-2, with D possibly being TRBD1 (6 bases). This chain's CDR3 is CASSQSGEGGYGYTF. Here the CDR3 DNA reads TGTGCCAGCTCTCAAAGCGGGGAAGGGGGATATGGCTACACCTTC.